These 32 T cell receptor beta chains came from one sample sequenced in a study of patients and donors after allogeneic stem cell transplantation. Each CDR3 protein is one row after TCRdb ran MiXCR on the RT-PCR reads. Here the sample spans 400,000 to 450,000 distinct CDR3 sequences, 16% being singletons. Sequencing was done on a sample of blood, either unsorted or a sorted T cell fraction (not recorded which). All receptors come from a human donor who was either an allogeneic HSCT recipient or a stem cell or donor lymphocyte infusion donor (not recorded which). It is not recorded whose cells these are; they may come from a transplant donor.

J is TRBJ2-3 and V is TRBV2, with 8 bases identical to TRBD2. CDR1 and CDR2 from the germline V gene are SNHLY and FYNNEI. V was clipped by 3 bases and J by 2 bases; unmatched bases: 7. The CDR3 runs 16 residues. CDR3 coding DNA: TGTGCCAGCAGTGATAGGCTAGCGGGTTTCACAGATACGCAGTATTTT. It translates to CASSDRLAGFTDTQYF.

This clonotype was detected only a few times. V is TRBV5-5 and J is TRBJ2-1; 9 bases are a match to TRBD1. Germline CDR1 and CDR2: SGHKS and YYEKEE (reference sequence). The CDR3 covers 13 residues. J gave up 8 bases and V 4 bases, and 4 bases lay outside the gene matches. The CDR3 nucleotides are TGTGCCAGCAGCCCGGGACAGGGCTATGAGCAGTTCTTC. It yields the protein CASSPGQGYEQFF.

J is TRBJ1-1 and V is TRBV11-2; possibly TRBD1 for D (6 bases). The CDR3 runs to 16 residues. The V gene's germline CDR1 is SGHAT and CDR2 FQNNGV. Trimming removed 0 bases from V and 0 bases from J, with 11 bases in between. The CDR3 spells CASSLEGAKMNTEAFF. The DNA for the CDR3 is TGTGCCAGCAGCTTAGAGGGGGCGAAAATGAACACTGAAGCTTTCTTT.

This chain uses TRBV2 with TRBJ1-2; a weak D match, TRBD1 (5 bases). This CDR3 region has 14 residues. Trimming removed 4 bases from V and 5 bases from J, with 14 bases in between. Germline CDR1 SNHLY, CDR2 FYNNEI. The CDR3 sequence: CASSVYRGEYGYTF. CDR3 nucleotides: TGTGCCAGCAGTGTATATAGGGGAGAATATGGCTACACCTTC.

This clonotype was found many times. This chain links TRBV5-1 with TRBJ2-4, with D perhaps TRBD1 (5 bases). Trimming took off 4 bases at V and 0 bases at J, with 11 bases between the two ends. The CDR3 has 15 residues. The germline CDR1 and CDR2 sequences are SGHRS and YFSETQ. For the CDR3, the DNA is TGCGCCAGCAGCGACACAGGAGTAGCCAAAAACATTCAGTACTTC. It codes for CASSDTGVAKNIQYF.

V usage is TRBV6-1 and J usage is TRBJ2-3; D possibly corresponds to TRBD2 (5 bases). V was cut by 10 bases and J by 6 bases, with 14 bases left in between. Germline lookup yields CDR1 MNHNS and CDR2 SASEGT. This CDR3 has 12 amino acids. CDR3: CATITRGDTQYF. CDR3 sequence (DNA): TGTGCCACGATTACTAGAGGGGATACGCAGTATTTT.

The chain is built from TRBV10-3 and TRBJ1-1, with D unresolved. CDR1 and CDR2 (germline): ENHRY, SYGVKD. Trimming pared 6 bases from V and 4 bases from J, leaving 15 bases between. The CDR3 sequence is 14 residues long. CDR3 amino acids: CAIRITEGSTEAFF. The CDR3 DNA follows: TGTGCCATCAGGATAACAGAGGGCAGCACTGAAGCTTTCTTT.

The rearrangement joins TRBV18 to TRBJ1-3; D may be TRBD1 (6 bases). Trimming pared 3 bases from V and 4 bases from J, leaving 10 bases between. The germline gives CDR1 KGHSH, CDR2 LQKENI. The CDR3 spans 14 residues. The chain's CDR3 is CASSPLGQGNTIYF. In nucleotides, the CDR3 is TGTGCCAGCTCACCTTTGGGACAAGGAAACACCATATATTTT. Filled out from reference TRBV18 and TRBJ1-3, the complete variable domain reads NAGVMQNPRHLVRRRGQEARLRCSPMKGHSHVYWYRQLPEEGLKFMVYLQKENIIDESGMPKERFSAEFPKEGPSILRIQQVVRGDSAAYFCASSPLGQGNTIYFGEGSWLTVV.

This clonotype was picked up a small number of times. The V gene is TRBV20-1, the J gene TRBJ2-5; 8 bases align to TRBD2. CDR3 length: 15 amino acids. CDR1 and CDR2 (germline): DFQATT, SNEGSKA (reference sequence). J lost 1 base, V lost 0 bases, and 4 bases had no gene match. The DNA for the CDR3 is TGCAGTGCTAGAGAAGCGGGGGTGAGCCAAGAGACCCAGTACTTC. It is translated as CSAREAGVSQETQYF.

The chain joins TRBV5-1 to TRBJ2-3, with no clear D. V was cut by 4 bases and J by 5 bases, with 14 bases left in between. This CDR3 comprises 14 residues. Germline V gene sequence: CDR1 SGHRS, CDR2 YFSETQ. This CDR3 reads CASSIEVRRDTQYF. Here the CDR3 DNA reads TGCGCCAGCAGCATTGAAGTAAGGAGAGATACGCAGTATTTT.

The chain is built from TRBV19 and TRBJ2-6; D is possibly TRBD1 (6 bases). The CDR3 runs 16 residues. Per the germline V gene, CDR1 is LNHDA and CDR2 is SQIVND (reference sequence). V shed 3 bases and J shed 2 bases, with 11 bases lying between them. The CDR3 is CASSIPRGAGANVLTF. CDR3 nucleotide sequence: TGTGCCAGTAGTATCCCCAGGGGCGCTGGGGCCAACGTCCTGACTTTC.

This clonotype occurred a few times. V gene TRBV20-1 combines with J gene TRBJ2-5; TRBD1 aligns across 10 bases. The junction had 6 bases not matched to a gene; V was cut back by 3 bases and J by 5 bases. Germline CDR1 DFQATT, CDR2 SNEGSKA (reference sequence). The CDR3 spans 14 residues. CDR3 protein: CSARPGQGRETQYF. In DNA, the CDR3 is TGCAGTGCTAGGCCGGGACAGGGGAGGGAGACCCAGTACTTC.

J is TRBJ2-1 and V is TRBV27; 12 bases agree with TRBD2. Looked up from germline, CDR1 is MNHEY and CDR2 is SMNVEV (reference sequence). V lost 6 bases to trimming and J lost 6 bases; unmatched junction nucleotides: 15. CDR3 size: 18 residues. CDR3 region: CASSPWASGRAGGNEQFF. The CDR3 DNA sequence: TGTGCCAGCAGCCCCTGGGCTAGCGGGAGGGCCGGAGGCAATGAGCAGTTCTTC.

This clonotype occurred many times. The chain couples TRBV5-1 to TRBJ1-4; D remains unclear. Germline assignment: CDR1 SGHRS and CDR2 YFSETQ. CDR3 size: 14 residues. V lost 0 bases, J lost 10 bases, and 13 bases lay in between. The CDR3 DNA follows: TGCGCCAGCAGCTTGGAGGCGGGTAAAGGAAAACTGTTTTTT. This translates into CASSLEAGKGKLFF.

This clonotype was seen only a few times. The chain has TRBV7-9 and TRBJ2-2; 7 bases are a match to TRBD1. The germline V gene encodes CDR1 SEHNR and CDR2 FQNEAQ (reference sequence). The CDR3 has 14 residues. The CDR3, as DNA: TGTGTCCCTTTTACGACAGGGAAAACCGGGGAGCTGTTTTTT. It encodes CVPFTTGKTGELFF.

This clonotype has more than one count but fewer than ten. The chain has TRBV2 and TRBJ1-5; D gene unclear. The CDR3 is made up of 15 amino acids. V lost 3 bases to trimming and J lost 0 bases, with 9 bases between them. Germline assignment: CDR1 SNHLY and CDR2 FYNNEI. The CDR3, as DNA: TGTGCCAGCAGTGAGGATAGTTATAGCAATCAGCCCCAGCATTTT. As protein: CASSEDSYSNQPQHF.

The chain is built from TRBV12-3 or TRBV12-4 and TRBJ1-6; D might be TRBD1 (5 bases). The CDR3 has 15 residues. Trimming took off 5 bases at V and 6 bases at J, with 14 bases between the two ends. The DNA for the CDR3 is TGTGCCAGCAGTCGCGAGTCGAGGGGTAATTCACCCCTCCACTTT. Translation gives CASSRESRGNSPLHF.

This clonotype was found a few times. This chain joins TRBV5-1 and TRBJ2-5; D not resolved. Germline CDR1 and CDR2: SGHRS and YFSETQ. V lost 0 bases, J lost 2 bases, and 11 bases lay in between. The CDR3 totals 15 residues. The CDR3: CASSLEWHRQETQYF. CDR3 sequence (DNA): TGCGCCAGCAGCTTGGAGTGGCACAGACAAGAGACCCAGTACTTC.

The chain couples TRBV5-1 to TRBJ2-5; D remains unclear. The germline V gene has CDR1 SGHRS and CDR2 YFSETQ. Deletions cut 4 bases from V and 2 bases from J, with 18 bases between. This CDR3 has 16 amino acids. Written as DNA, the CDR3 is TGCGCCAGCAGCGTGGATACGGAACAATATCAAGAGACCCAGTACTTC. It specifies CASSVDTEQYQETQYF.

This clonotype was counted at least ten times. Written as DNA, the CDR3 is TGTGCCACCAGTGATACCTCGGACTGCCAGTTCTTC. Its translation: CATSDTSDCQFF. The rearrangement links TRBV24-1 to TRBJ2-1, with D perhaps matching TRBD2 (5 bases). Germline assignment: CDR1 KGHDR and CDR2 SFDVKD. The CDR3 totals 12 residues. Trimming left V 3 bases short and J 13 bases short, with 12 bases between.

The sample holds many counts of this clonotype. This chain connects TRBV7-6 to TRBJ1-1; D is unclear. The length of the CDR3 is 13 residues. V dropped 5 bases and J dropped 8 bases, with 15 bases sitting between them. The germline CDR1 and CDR2 sequences are SGHVS and FNYEAQ. CDR3 region: CASSRTRAGEAFF. CDR3 coding DNA: TGTGCCAGCAGCCGTACCCGGGCCGGGGAAGCTTTCTTT.

This chain links TRBV4-3 with TRBJ2-7; D not certain. The V end lost 4 bases, the J end lost 1 base, and 14 bases lay between the germline ends. Germline V gene data show CDR1 as LGHNA and CDR2 as YSLEER. The CDR3 runs to 15 residues. This chain's CDR3 is CASSRATGQSYEQYF. In DNA, the CDR3 is TGCGCCAGCAGCCGAGCAACCGGGCAATCCTACGAGCAGTACTTC.

This chain connects TRBV15 to TRBJ2-5, with D possibly being TRBD2 (6 bases). The CDR3 has 14 residues. Trimming removed 0 bases from V and 3 bases from J, with 8 bases in between. CDR1 LNHNV and CDR2 YYDKDF come from the germline V gene (reference sequence). CDR3 sequence reads: CATSRDGGKETQYF. The CDR3 DNA sequence: TGTGCCACCAGCAGAGATGGAGGGAAAGAGACCCAGTACTTC.

The chain links TRBV5-5 to TRBJ2-2; D is perhaps TRBD2 (7 bases). Trimming took off 9 bases at V and 4 bases at J, with 16 bases between the two ends. CDR1 and CDR2 from the germline V gene are SGHKS and YYEKEE (reference sequence). The CDR3 totals 14 residues. CDR3 region: CATWGRGSTGELFF. For the CDR3, the DNA is TGTGCCACCTGGGGGCGGGGGAGCACCGGGGAGCTGTTTTTT. The variable domain in full, with the rest retrieved from reference TRBV5-5 and TRBJ2-2, is DAGVTQSPTHLIKTRGQQVTLRCSPISGHKSVSWYQQVLGQGPQFIFQYYEKEERGRGNFPDRFSARQFPNYSSELNVNALLLGDSALYLCATWGRGSTGELFFGEGSRLTVL.

The V and J genes are TRBV14 and TRBJ1-5; D gene ambiguous. The CDR3 has 17 residues. V lost 2 bases and J lost 4, with 18 bases in between. Germline V gene lookup returns CDR1 SGHDN and CDR2 FVKESK. The CDR3 DNA sequence: TGTGCCAGCAGCCAAAAACCGCCATTCAGCCAAAATCAGCCCCAGCATTTT. It specifies CASSQKPPFSQNQPQHF.

In its sample, this clonotype was seen many times. This chain links TRBV4-1 with TRBJ1-2; D is unclear. This CDR3 comprises 13 residues. Trimming stripped 1 base from V and 5 bases from J, with 8 bases between. The germline V gene encodes CDR1 MGHRA and CDR2 YSYEKL. Written as DNA, the CDR3 is TGCGCCAGCAGCCAAGGGCATTCATATGGCTACACCTTC. It translates to CASSQGHSYGYTF.

The V call is TRBV25-1, the J call TRBJ1-1; the match to TRBD1 covers 11 bases. V gave up 6 bases and J gave up 3 bases; unmatched junction bases: 9. Germline V lookup: CDR1 MGHDK, CDR2 SYGVNS. The CDR3 runs to 16 residues. CDR3 loop: CASSRTGGVRYTEAFF. In nucleotides, the CDR3 is TGTGCCAGCAGCCGGACAGGGGGCGTCAGGTACACTGAAGCTTTCTTT.

This clonotype was detected only a few times. The gene calls are TRBV7-9 and TRBJ1-1, with a tentative D call TRBD1 (6 bases). The CDR3 covers 13 residues. The germline V gene encodes CDR1 SEHNR and CDR2 FQNEAQ (reference sequence). V lost 3 bases and J 5 bases, leaving 10 bases between the germline ends. CDR3 sequence (DNA): TGTGCCAGCAGCTTTGGGACACAGACTGAAGCTTTCTTT. Its protein product is CASSFGTQTEAFF.

The chain combines TRBV6-5 with TRBJ1-1; possible D gene TRBD1, 5 bases. V was shortened by 2 bases and J by 1 base, with 11 bases between the two germline ends. Germline assignment: CDR1 MNHEY and CDR2 SVGAGI. This CDR3 has 15 amino acids. Written as DNA, the CDR3 is TGTGCCAGCAGTTACCTGGGGGTTTCGAACACTGAAGCTTTCTTT. Its translation is CASSYLGVSNTEAFF.

The chain joins TRBV27 to TRBJ2-5; no clear D gene. Per the germline V gene, CDR1 is MNHEY and CDR2 is SMNVEV (reference sequence). CDR3 size: 13 residues. Trimming took off 3 bases at V and 5 bases at J, with 10 bases between the two ends. The CDR3 nucleotides are TGTGCCAGCAGTTTGTGGGTAGGGGAGACCCAGTACTTC. Protein product: CASSLWVGETQYF.

This clonotype was counted between two and nine times. V gene TRBV6-5 combines with J gene TRBJ2-5; D is undetermined. The CDR3 consists of 15 residues. Trimming shortened V by 1 base and J by 5 bases, and 14 bases separated the two germline ends. CDR1 and CDR2 (germline): MNHEY, SVGAGI. The CDR3 protein is CASSYFRPPMETQYF. In DNA form, the CDR3 reads TGTGCCAGCAGTTACTTCCGACCCCCGATGGAGACCCAGTACTTC.

This clonotype was seen only a few times. The rearrangement links TRBV5-5 to TRBJ2-1; the match to TRBD1 covers 8 bases. Looked up from germline, CDR1 is SGHKS and CDR2 is YYEKEE (reference sequence). CDR3 length: 17 amino acids. V shed 2 bases, J shed 0 bases, and the junction held 7 bases outside the gene matches. This CDR3 reads CASSLGQGSISYNEQFF. The CDR3 DNA reads TGTGCCAGCAGCTTAGGACAGGGCTCCATCTCCTACAATGAGCAGTTCTTC.